These T cell receptor beta chains were read from a single sample in a study of cytotoxic CD8 clonotypes in ibrutinib-treated CLL. Generated by immunoSEQ multiplex PCR, the TCRdb table keeps only in-frame clones and is missing some. The table has some 93,000 clones, about 72% seen once. Source: PBMCs, taken after 12 months of ibrutinib treatment. Receptors were obtained from a human donor with chronic lymphocytic leukemia. Each CDR3 is given with its conserved first and last residue. The D gene is left open where the match is weak. Clone size is shown for a subset of rows, as once, few, many or a class of expanded clone.

>13|TRBJ2-2|few|NA|TRBV15
CATLTRHTGELFF
TGTGCCACCCTGACCCGTCACACCGGGGAGCTGTTTTTT
>16|TRBJ2-7|NA|NA|TRBV27
CASSLGGQTPNYEQYF
TGTGCCAGCAGTTTAGGAGGACAGACTCCGAATTACGAGCAGTACTTC
>17|TRBJ2-3|NA|TRBD2|TRBV4-3
CASSQDYRTSGLGAQYF
TGCGCCAGCAGCCAAGACTACAGGACTAGCGGTTTGGGGGCGCAGTATTTT
>12|TRBJ2-7|NA|NA|TRBV6-4
CASMGGLYEQYF
TGTGCCAGCATGGGGGGTCTCTACGAGCAGTACTTC
>10|TRBJ1-2|NA|NA|TRBV30
CASGRDGYTF
TGTGCCTCGGGGCGGGATGGCTACACCTTC
>14|TRBJ1-2|NA|NA|TRBV28
CASRATGGVYGYTF
TGTGCCAGCAGAGCTACGGGGGGCGTCTATGGCTACACCTTC
>16|TRBJ2-5|NA|TRBD1|TRBV13
CASSLRSGGFGETQYF
TGTGCCAGCAGCTTAAGGTCAGGGGGCTTTGGAGAGACCCAGTACTTC
>15|TRBJ1-1|few|TRBD1|TRBV18
CASSPGTGGEFVAFF
TGTGCCAGCTCACCCGGGACAGGGGGCGAATTTGTAGCTTTCTTT
>15|TRBJ2-5|NA|NA|TRBV5-6
CASSLERQYQETQYF
TGTGCCAGCAGCTTGGAGAGGCAGTACCAAGAGACCCAGTACTTC
>15|TRBJ2-7|NA|NA|TRBV5-1
CASSPSGMGLGEQYF
TGCGCCAGCAGCCCCTCGGGGATGGGTTTAGGCGAGCAGTACTTC
>14|TRBJ2-3|NA|TRBD2|TRBV5-1
CASSPGTSMDTQYF
TGCGCCAGCAGCCCCGGGACTAGTATGGATACGCAGTATTTT
>13|TRBJ1-1|NA|NA|TRBV11-3
CASSPRGGPEAFF
TGTGCCAGCAGCCCACGGGGGGGTCCTGAAGCTTTCTTT
>17|TRBJ1-5|NA|NA|TRBV19
CASSPTTSGLSNQPQHF
TGTGCCAGTAGTCCGACCACATCGGGCTTAAGCAATCAGCCCCAGCATTTT
>19|TRBJ2-1|NA|TRBD1|TRBV5-6
CASSRDRDRIYGSYNEQFF
TGTGCCAGCAGCAGGGACAGGGATAGAATTTACGGCTCCTACAATGAGCAGTTCTTC
>14|TRBJ1-2|NA|TRBD1|TRBV6-5
CASRNAGTAYGYTF
TGTGCCAGCAGGAACGCCGGGACAGCATATGGCTACACCTTC
>12|TRBJ2-2|NA|NA|TRBV7-3
CASSLNPGELFF
TGTGCCAGCAGCTTAAACCCCGGGGAGCTGTTTTTT
>11|TRBJ2-3|NA|TRBD2|TRBV11-2
CASTTGRTQYF
TGTGCCAGCACCACCGGGAGGACGCAGTATTTT
>15|TRBJ2-3|NA|TRBD2|TRBV7-2
CASSLAGVSTDTQYF
TGTGCCAGCAGCCTAGCGGGGGTGAGCACAGATACGCAGTATTTT
>16|TRBJ1-2|NA|NA|TRBV5-7
CASSPRGRMSNYGYTF
TGTGCCAGCAGCCCGAGGGGCAGGATGTCTAACTATGGCTACACCTTC